This TCR beta chain was captured by sequencing in a study of response to subunit inactivated influenza vaccine. The study, taken as a whole, reports: Authors suggested each seasonal influenza vaccination recruits few new T cells.

This clonotype was counted between two and nine times. Its antigen is not known. V dropped 8 bases and J dropped 3 bases, with 8 bases sitting between them. The CDR3 extends over 12 amino acids. CDR1 and CDR2 from the germline V gene are SGHTA and FQGNSA. TCRdb recomputed calls from the RT-PCR reads with MiXCR, one row per CDR3 protein. The table includes about 700,000 distinct CDR3 sequences, approximately 15% detected once. Sequenced here: PBMCs from blood, sampled about 14 days before vaccination. V and J are TRBV7-2 and TRBJ1-5; D unclear. The sequence was obtained from a man over 45 who received an inactivated influenza vaccine. The CDR3, as DNA: TGTGCCAGCGCTGACCCCAATCAGCCCCAGCATTTT. Translating it yields CASADPNQPQHF.